This entry concerns a single TCR beta chain. The germline V gene has CDR1 MNHEY and CDR2 SMNVEV (reference sequence). Trimming shortened V by 0 bases and J by 0 bases, and 8 bases separated the two germline ends. The CDR3 contains 15 residues. This sample was included in a study of CD8+ T cells in alopecia areata. Sequencing used cDNA as its template, made by extracting RNA and reverse transcribing it. TCRdb's copy holds only in-frame clones and misses some; the assay was immunoSEQ multiplex PCR. The table includes about 190,000 clones, about 60% detected once. Treatment of the sample: oral pan-JAK inhibitor, 5-10 mg twice daily.

The sequenced sample was CD8+ T cells sorted from blood, obtained at week 24, from a patient treated with tofacitinib. The chain recombines TRBV27 with TRBJ1-2; no clear D gene. This TCR was sampled from a human donor with alopecia areata. CDR3 protein: CASSLSQEANYGYTF. Here the CDR3 DNA reads TGTGCCAGCAGTTTATCTCAGGAAGCTAACTATGGCTACACCTTC.